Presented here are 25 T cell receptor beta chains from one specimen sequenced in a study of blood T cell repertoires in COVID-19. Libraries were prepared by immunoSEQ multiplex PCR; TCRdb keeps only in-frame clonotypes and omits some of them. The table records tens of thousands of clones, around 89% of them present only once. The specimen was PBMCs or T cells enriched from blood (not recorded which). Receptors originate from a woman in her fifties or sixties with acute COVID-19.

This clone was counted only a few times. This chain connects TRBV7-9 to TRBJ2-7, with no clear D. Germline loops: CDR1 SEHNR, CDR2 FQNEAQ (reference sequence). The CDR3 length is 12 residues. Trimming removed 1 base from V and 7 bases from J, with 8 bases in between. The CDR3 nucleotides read TGTGCCAGCAGCTTAGTTGCGGATGAGCAGTACTTC. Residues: CASSLVADEQYF.

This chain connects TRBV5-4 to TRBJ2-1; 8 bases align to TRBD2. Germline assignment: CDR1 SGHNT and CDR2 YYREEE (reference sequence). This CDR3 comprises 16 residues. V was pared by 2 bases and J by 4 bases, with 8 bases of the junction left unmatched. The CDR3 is CASSFQAGLGYNEQFF. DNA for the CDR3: TGTGCCAGCAGCTTTCAGGCGGGACTAGGGTACAATGAGCAGTTCTTC.

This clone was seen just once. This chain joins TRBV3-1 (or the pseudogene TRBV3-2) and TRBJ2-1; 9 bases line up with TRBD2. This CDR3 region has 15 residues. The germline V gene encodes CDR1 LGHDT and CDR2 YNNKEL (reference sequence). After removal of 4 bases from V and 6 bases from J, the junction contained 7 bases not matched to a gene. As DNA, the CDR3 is TGTGCCAGCAGCCCGACTAGCGGCCTTCTCAATGAGCAGTTCTTC. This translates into CASSPTSGLLNEQFF.

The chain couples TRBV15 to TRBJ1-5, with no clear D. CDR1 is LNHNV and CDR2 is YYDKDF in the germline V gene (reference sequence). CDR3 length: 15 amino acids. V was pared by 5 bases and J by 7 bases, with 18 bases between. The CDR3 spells CATSAMGGSGQPQHF. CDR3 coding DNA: TGTGCCACCAGCGCGATGGGCGGGAGCGGACAGCCCCAGCATTTT.

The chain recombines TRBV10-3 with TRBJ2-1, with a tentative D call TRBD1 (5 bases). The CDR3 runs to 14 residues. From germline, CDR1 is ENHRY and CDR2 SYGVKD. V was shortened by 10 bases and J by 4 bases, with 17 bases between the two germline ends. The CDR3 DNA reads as TGTGCCACCCAGACAGATCCCGGGTACAATGAGCAGTTCTTC. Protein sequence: CATQTDPGYNEQFF.

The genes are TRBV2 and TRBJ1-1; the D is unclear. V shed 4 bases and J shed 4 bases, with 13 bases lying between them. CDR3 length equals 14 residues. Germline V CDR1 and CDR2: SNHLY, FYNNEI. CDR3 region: CASSGTFSSTEAFF. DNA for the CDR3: TGTGCCAGCAGTGGAACATTCAGTTCCACTGAAGCTTTCTTT.

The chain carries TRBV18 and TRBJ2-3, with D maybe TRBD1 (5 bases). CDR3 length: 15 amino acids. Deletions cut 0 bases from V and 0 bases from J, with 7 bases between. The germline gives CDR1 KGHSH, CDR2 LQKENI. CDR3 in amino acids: CASSPPRASTDTQYF. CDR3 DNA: TGTGCCAGCTCACCACCCAGGGCAAGCACAGATACGCAGTATTTT.

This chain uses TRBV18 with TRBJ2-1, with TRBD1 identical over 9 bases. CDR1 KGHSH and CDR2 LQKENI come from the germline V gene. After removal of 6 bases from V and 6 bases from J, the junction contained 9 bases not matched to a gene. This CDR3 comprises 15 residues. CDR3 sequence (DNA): TGTGCCAGCTCTCTCAATGGACAGGGGTTCAATGAGCAGTTCTTC. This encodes CASSLNGQGFNEQFF.

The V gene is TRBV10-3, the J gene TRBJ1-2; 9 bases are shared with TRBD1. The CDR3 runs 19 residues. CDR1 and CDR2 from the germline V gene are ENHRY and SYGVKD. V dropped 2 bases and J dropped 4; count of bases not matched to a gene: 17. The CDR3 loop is CAISEPAGTGRRAGYGYTF. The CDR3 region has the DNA TGTGCCATCAGTGAGCCCGCCGGGACAGGGAGACGAGCCGGCTATGGCTACACCTTC.

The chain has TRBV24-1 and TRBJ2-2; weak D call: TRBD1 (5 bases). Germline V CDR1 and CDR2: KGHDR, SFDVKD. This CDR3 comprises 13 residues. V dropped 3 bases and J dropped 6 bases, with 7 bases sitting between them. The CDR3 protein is CATSDAGPGELFF. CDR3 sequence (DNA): TGTGCCACCAGTGATGCAGGGCCCGGGGAGCTGTTTTTT.

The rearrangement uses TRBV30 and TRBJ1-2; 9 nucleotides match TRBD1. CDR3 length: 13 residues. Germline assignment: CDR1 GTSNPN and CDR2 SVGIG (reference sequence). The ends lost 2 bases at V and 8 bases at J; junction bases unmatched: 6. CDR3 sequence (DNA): TGTGCCTGGAGTATTTACAGGGGGCTAGGCTACACCTTC. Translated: CAWSIYRGLGYTF.

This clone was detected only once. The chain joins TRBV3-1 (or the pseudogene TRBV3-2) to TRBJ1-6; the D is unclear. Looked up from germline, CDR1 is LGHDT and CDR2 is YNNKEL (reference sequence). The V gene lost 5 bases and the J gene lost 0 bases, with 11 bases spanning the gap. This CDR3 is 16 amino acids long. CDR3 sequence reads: CASSDRGGSYNSPLHF. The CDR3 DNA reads TGTGCCAGCAGCGACCGGGGTGGCTCCTATAATTCACCCCTCCACTTT.

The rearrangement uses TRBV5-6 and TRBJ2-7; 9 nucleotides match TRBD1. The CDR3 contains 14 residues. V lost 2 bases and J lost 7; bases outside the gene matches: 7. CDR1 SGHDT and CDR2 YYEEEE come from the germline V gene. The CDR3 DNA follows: TGTGCCAGCAGCTTCGACAGGGGGGCTGGAGAGCAGTACTTC. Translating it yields CASSFDRGAGEQYF.

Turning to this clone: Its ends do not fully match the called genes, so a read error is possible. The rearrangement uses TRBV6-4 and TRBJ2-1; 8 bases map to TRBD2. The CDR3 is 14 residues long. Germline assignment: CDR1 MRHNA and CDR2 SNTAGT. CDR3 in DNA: TGTGCCAGCAGTGACTCGAGGACTAGCAGGAGCGTGGTCTTC. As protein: CASSDSRTSRSVVF.

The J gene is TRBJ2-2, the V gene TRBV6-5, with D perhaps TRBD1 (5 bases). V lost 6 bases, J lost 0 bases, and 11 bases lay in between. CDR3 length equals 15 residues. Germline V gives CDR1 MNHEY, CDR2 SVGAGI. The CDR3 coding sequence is TGTGCCAGCAGCACAGGCCACGCGAACACCGGGGAGCTGTTTTTT. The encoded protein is CASSTGHANTGELFF.

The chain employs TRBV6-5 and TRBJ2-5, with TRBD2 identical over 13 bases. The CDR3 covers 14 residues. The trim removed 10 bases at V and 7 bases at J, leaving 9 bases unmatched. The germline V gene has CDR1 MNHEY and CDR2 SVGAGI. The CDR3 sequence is CATGTSGTFRTQYF. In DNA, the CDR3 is TGTGCCACCGGGACTAGCGGGACATTTAGGACCCAGTACTTC.

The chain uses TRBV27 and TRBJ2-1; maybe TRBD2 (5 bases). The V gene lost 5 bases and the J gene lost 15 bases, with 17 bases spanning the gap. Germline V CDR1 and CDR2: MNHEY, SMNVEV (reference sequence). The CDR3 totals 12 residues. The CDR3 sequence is CASSPGLTIWFF. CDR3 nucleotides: TGTGCCAGCAGTCCCGGACTGACGATATGGTTCTTC.

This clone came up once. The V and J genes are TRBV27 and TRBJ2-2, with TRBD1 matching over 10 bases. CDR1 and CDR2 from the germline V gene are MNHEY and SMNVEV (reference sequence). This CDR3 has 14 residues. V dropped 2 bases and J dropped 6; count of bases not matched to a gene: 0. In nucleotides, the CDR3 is TGTGCCAGCAGTTTAGGACAGGGGGCCGGGGAGCTGTTTTTT. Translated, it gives CASSLGQGAGELFF.

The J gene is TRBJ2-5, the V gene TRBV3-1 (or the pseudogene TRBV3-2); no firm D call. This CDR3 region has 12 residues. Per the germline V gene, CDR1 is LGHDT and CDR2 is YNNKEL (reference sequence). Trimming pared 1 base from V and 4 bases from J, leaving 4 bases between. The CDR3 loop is CASSQVRETQYF. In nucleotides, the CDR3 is TGTGCCAGCAGCCAAGTTCGAGAGACCCAGTACTTC.

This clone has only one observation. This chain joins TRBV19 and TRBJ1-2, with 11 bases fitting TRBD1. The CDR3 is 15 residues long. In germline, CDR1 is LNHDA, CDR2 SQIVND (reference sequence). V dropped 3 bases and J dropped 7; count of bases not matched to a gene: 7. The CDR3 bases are TGTGCCAGTAGTATTCAATCCGGGACAGGGGGTGGCTACACCTTC. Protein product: CASSIQSGTGGGYTF.

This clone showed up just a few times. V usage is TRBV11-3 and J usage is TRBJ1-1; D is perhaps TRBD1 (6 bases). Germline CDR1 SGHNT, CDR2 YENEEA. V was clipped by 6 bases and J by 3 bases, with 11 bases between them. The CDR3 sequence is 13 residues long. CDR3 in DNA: TGTGCCAGCAGTCCACAGGGTGACACTGAAGCTTTCTTT. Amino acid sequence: CASSPQGDTEAFF.

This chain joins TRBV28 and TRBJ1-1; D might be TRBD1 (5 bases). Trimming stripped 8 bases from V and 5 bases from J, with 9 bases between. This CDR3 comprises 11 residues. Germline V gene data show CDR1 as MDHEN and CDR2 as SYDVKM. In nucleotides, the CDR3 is TGTGCCAGCCTACAGGAGACTGAAGCTTTCTTT. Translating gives CASLQETEAFF.

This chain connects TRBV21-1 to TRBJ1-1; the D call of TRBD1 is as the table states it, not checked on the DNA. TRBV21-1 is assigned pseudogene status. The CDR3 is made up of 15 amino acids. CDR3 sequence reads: CASSINRGWNTEAFF. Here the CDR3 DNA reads TGTGCCAGCAGCATTAACAGGGGATGGAACACTGAAGCTTTCTTT.

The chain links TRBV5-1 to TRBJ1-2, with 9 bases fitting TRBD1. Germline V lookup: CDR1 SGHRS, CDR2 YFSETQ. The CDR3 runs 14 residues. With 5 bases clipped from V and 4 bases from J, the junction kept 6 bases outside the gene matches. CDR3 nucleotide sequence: TGCGCCAGCAGGACCGGGACAGGGAGCTATGGCTACACCTTC. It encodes CASRTGTGSYGYTF.

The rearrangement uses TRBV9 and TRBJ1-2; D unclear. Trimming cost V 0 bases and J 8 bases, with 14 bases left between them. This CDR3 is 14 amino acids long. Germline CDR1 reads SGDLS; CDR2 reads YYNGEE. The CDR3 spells CASSVGFEGRGYTF. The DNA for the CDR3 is TGTGCCAGCAGCGTAGGATTTGAGGGTAGGGGCTACACCTTC.